This T cell receptor (beta chain) is drawn from a study of T cell responses to AZD1222 COVID-19 vaccine. Whole-study results and caveats: Donors, mostly white British, included more females; clonal diversity was possibly underestimated. Just a handful of people given AZD1222 tested seropositive at baseline. Nearly half of unique spike-specific TCRs reportedly avoided B.1.351 and B.1.1.7 mutated regions.

V dropped 5 bases and J dropped 3 bases, with 8 bases sitting between them. The CDR3 is 12 amino acids. Per the germline V gene, CDR1 is SEHNR and CDR2 is FQNEAQ (reference sequence). Clones were sequenced by immunoSEQ multiplex PCR, and TCRdb holds only the in-frame ones, with some missing. The data show fewer than 120,000 clones, about 90% seen once. In the case of this clone: Its antigen is as yet unknown.

The chain employs TRBV7-9 and TRBJ2-7; D gene uncertain. Sample: peripheral blood, taken 28 days after the second AZD1222 dose. This receptor was taken from an adult who received the AZD1222 COVID-19 vaccine. This CDR3 is CASSPDNYEQYF. CDR3 in DNA: TGTGCCAGCAGCCCCGACAACTACGAGCAGTACTTC.